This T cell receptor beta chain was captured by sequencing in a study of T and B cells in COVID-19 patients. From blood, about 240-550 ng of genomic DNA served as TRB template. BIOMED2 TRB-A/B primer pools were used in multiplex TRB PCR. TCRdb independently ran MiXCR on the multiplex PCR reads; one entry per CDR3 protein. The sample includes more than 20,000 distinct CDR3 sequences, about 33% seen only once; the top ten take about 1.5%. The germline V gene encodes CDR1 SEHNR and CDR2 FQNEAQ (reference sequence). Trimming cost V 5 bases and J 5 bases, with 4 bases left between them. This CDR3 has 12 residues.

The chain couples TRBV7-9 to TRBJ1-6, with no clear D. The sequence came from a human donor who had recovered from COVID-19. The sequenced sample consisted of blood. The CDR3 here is CASSPNNSPLHF. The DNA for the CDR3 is TGTGCCAGCAGCCCGAATAATTCACCCCTCCACTTT.